A single sample gave rise to the 17 T cell receptor beta chains below, sequenced in a study of cytomegalovirus exposure and HLA in healthy donors. Profiled with immunoSEQ multiplex PCR; TCRdb holds only in-frame clones, not every one. The data hold around 150,000 clones, with 89% observed a single time. The sequencing input was PBMCs. Receptors originate from a woman younger than 30 in good health and CMV-seropositive.

The sample holds one count of this clone. The chain joins TRBV30 to TRBJ1-1, with TRBD1 matching over 7 bases. The trim removed 1 base at V and 4 bases at J, leaving 18 bases unmatched. The CDR3 loop spans 18 amino acids. Per the germline V gene, CDR1 is GTSNPN and CDR2 is SVGIG (reference sequence). The CDR3 spells CAWSGLGAGGARGTEAFF. In DNA, the CDR3 is TGTGCCTGGAGTGGGCTCGGGGCAGGGGGTGCCCGGGGCACTGAAGCTTTCTTT.

The sample holds one count of this clone. The chain carries TRBV28 and TRBJ2-1; unclear D gene. This CDR3 contains 11 residues. The germline V gene encodes CDR1 MDHEN and CDR2 SYDVKM. Trimming removed 5 bases at V and 9 bases at J, with 8 bases between. Here the CDR3 reads CASSILREQFF. CDR3 DNA sequence: TGTGCCAGCAGTATCCTACGTGAGCAGTTCTTC.

This clone appeared once. This chain connects TRBV4-3 to TRBJ1-2; 9 positions match TRBD1. From germline, CDR1 is LGHNA and CDR2 YSLEER. V lost 8 bases to trimming and J lost 7 bases; unmatched junction nucleotides: 11. The CDR3 has 14 amino acids. For the CDR3, the DNA is TGCGCCAGCGCCGCAAGGGACAGGGTTCGTGGCTACACCTTC. Amino acid sequence: CASAARDRVRGYTF.

The chain couples TRBV9 to TRBJ2-3; 7 bases are shared with TRBD2. The CDR3 extends over 15 amino acids. Germline loops: CDR1 SGDLS, CDR2 YYNGEE. After removal of 4 bases from V and 2 bases from J, the junction contained 7 bases not matched to a gene. The CDR3 DNA sequence: TGTGCCAGCAGCCCAGCGGGAACGCTCACAGATACGCAGTATTTT. It specifies CASSPAGTLTDTQYF.

The CDR3 DNA reads TGCGCCAGCAGGATGGGGGTCGGGACAGTGGCGGCGGATACGCAGTATTTT. Translating it yields CASRMGVGTVAADTQYF. V is TRBV5-1 and J is TRBJ2-3; 7 bases are shared with TRBD1. Trimming cost V 5 bases and J 6 bases; bases outside gene matches: 18. CDR1 is SGHRS and CDR2 is YFSETQ in the germline V gene. The CDR3 contains 17 residues.

Here the CDR3 reads CASSWGPQDYSYEQYF. The CDR3 DNA sequence: TGTGCCAGCAGCTGGGGTCCACAGGACTACTCCTACGAGCAGTACTTC. The chain couples TRBV5-6 to TRBJ2-7; D is possibly TRBD2 (6 bases). CDR3 length equals 16 residues. Deletions cut 3 bases from V and 0 bases from J, with 16 bases between. Germline CDR1 SGHDT, CDR2 YYEEEE.

This clone was seen a handful of times. This chain uses TRBV30 with TRBJ1-2; 7 bases are shared with TRBD1. Germline assignment: CDR1 GTSNPN and CDR2 SVGIG (reference sequence). Trimming took 5 bases from V and 4 from J; bases not matched to a gene: 4. CDR3 length: 12 amino acids. The CDR3 DNA is TGTGCCTGGCAAAGGGACAGCTATGGCTACACCTTC. Protein product: CAWQRDSYGYTF.

The chain recombines TRBV18 with TRBJ1-5, with 7 nucleotides matching TRBD1. CDR3 length: 14 amino acids. CDR1 is KGHSH and CDR2 is LQKENI in the germline V gene. The ends lost 5 bases at V and 11 bases at J; junction bases unmatched: 12. CDR3 nucleotide sequence: TGTGCCAGCTCAGCGACAGGGCCGGTTGGGGCCCAGCATTTT. It is translated as CASSATGPVGAQHF.

CDR3 sequence (DNA): TGTGCCAGCAGTTCAACGACAGGGGTAGCGCTTGGCTACACCTTC. This codes for CASSSTTGVALGYTF. J is TRBJ1-2 and V is TRBV6-6; the match to TRBD1 covers 8 bases. The germline V gene encodes CDR1 MNHNY and CDR2 SVGAGI (reference sequence). The length of the CDR3 is 15 residues. Trimming took 4 bases from V and 7 from J; bases not matched to a gene: 11.

The chain recombines TRBV5-5 with TRBJ2-2; D is possibly TRBD2 (5 bases). Looked up from germline, CDR1 is SGHKS and CDR2 is YYEKEE (reference sequence). The V end was cut by 1 base, the J end by 7 bases, with 14 bases between. The CDR3 spans 15 residues. The CDR3 DNA reads as TGTGCCAGCAGCTTGTTACTAGTGAAGGGCGGGGAGCTGTTTTTT. It codes for CASSLLLVKGGELFF.

This clone appeared a single time. The chain combines TRBV4-2 with TRBJ1-4, with D hard to call. V dropped 0 bases and J dropped 4 bases, with 9 bases sitting between them. There are 15 residues in the CDR3. CDR1 is LGHNA and CDR2 is YNFKEQ in the germline V gene. DNA of the CDR3: TGTGCCAGCAGCCAAGAGGGCAGCCGTAATGAAAAACTGTTTTTT. Its translation: CASSQEGSRNEKLFF.

This chain links TRBV11-2 with TRBJ2-4, with D hard to call. Germline CDR1 is SGHAT and CDR2 is FQNNGV. The CDR3 runs 15 residues. V was trimmed by 5 bases and J by 1 base, leaving 12 bases between them. The chain's CDR3 is CASSQPRSAKNIQYF. The CDR3, as DNA: TGTGCCAGCAGCCAACCGCGTAGTGCCAAAAACATTCAGTACTTC.

The chain employs TRBV6-4 and TRBJ2-3; a possible D gene is TRBD1 (5 bases). The germline CDR1 and CDR2 sequences are MRHNA and SNTAGT. The CDR3 totals 15 residues. The ends were cut back, 0 bases at V and 0 bases at J, with 7 bases in the middle. CDR3: CASSDSQGSTDTQYF. CDR3 nucleotide sequence: TGTGCCAGCAGTGACTCCCAGGGAAGCACAGATACGCAGTATTTT.

CDR3 residues: CASRDSDYSNQPQHF. The DNA for the CDR3 is TGTGCCAGCAGGGACAGCGATTATAGCAATCAGCCCCAGCATTTT. The rearrangement links TRBV6-1 to TRBJ1-5; weak D call: TRBD1 (6 bases). Trimming pared 6 bases from V and 0 bases from J, leaving 12 bases between. The CDR3 has 15 amino acids. In germline, CDR1 is MNHNS, CDR2 SASEGT.

V and J are TRBV29-1 and TRBJ2-7, with D possibly TRBD2 on 5 matching bases. V was trimmed by 3 bases and J by 3 bases, leaving 12 bases between them. The CDR3 sequence is 13 residues long. CDR1 is SQVTM, CDR2 ANQGSEA, per germline. The DNA for the CDR3 is TGCAGCGTTGACCTGGGCGGACTCTACGAGCAGTACTTC. Translated: CSVDLGGLYEQYF.

The chain combines TRBV6-1 with TRBJ2-7; perhaps TRBD1 as D (6 bases). Trimming pared 0 bases from V and 7 bases from J, leaving 16 bases between. The germline gives CDR1 MNHNS, CDR2 SASEGT. The CDR3 is 15 amino acids. Here the CDR3 DNA reads TGTGCCAGCAGTGAAGCGAGGAGTACAGGGCGGGAGCAGTACTTC. Translation: CASSEARSTGREQYF.

The chain carries TRBV2 and TRBJ2-7, with 9 bases that match TRBD1. The V and J ends lost 6 bases and 0 bases, in that order; junction bases with no gene match: 6. The CDR3 totals 15 residues. Germline V CDR1 and CDR2: SNHLY, FYNNEI. CDR3 protein: CASSAGTGYSYEQYF. For the CDR3, the DNA is TGTGCCAGCAGCGCCGGGACAGGGTACTCCTACGAGCAGTACTTC. The whole variable domain, remainder taken from reference TRBV2 and TRBJ2-7, is EPEVTQTPSHQVTQMGQEVILRCVPISNHLYFYWYRQILGQKVEFLVSFYNNEISEKSEIFDDQFSVERPDGSNFTLKIRSTKLEDSAMYFCASSAGTGYSYEQYFGPGTRLTVT.